This entry describes one T cell receptor beta chain. Its target is unknown. These data are taken from a study of T cells in narcolepsy. In the study overall: Donors had narcolepsy type 1 or type 2, or were healthy controls. Overall study findings and caveats: Reportedly, autoreactive clonotypes were serially detected in patients' blood but not controls'.

Data came from immunoSEQ multiplex PCR; TCRdb stores just in-frame clones and leaves some out. Of tens of thousands of clones in the sample, roughly 80% are singletons; the top ten hold over 0.95%. Sequenced: CD45RA- memory CD4+ T cells from PBMCs. This clonotype originated in a human donor with narcolepsy.

DNA of the CDR3: TGTGCCAGCAGCAAAGCGAGGGACAGGGGCCCCAATGAGCAGTTCTTC. It encodes CASSKARDRGPNEQFF. The J gene is TRBJ2-1, the V gene TRBV21-1; TRBD1 is taken as the D call from the table, unchecked against the DNA. TRBV21-1 is reported as a pseudogene. The CDR3 consists of 16 residues.